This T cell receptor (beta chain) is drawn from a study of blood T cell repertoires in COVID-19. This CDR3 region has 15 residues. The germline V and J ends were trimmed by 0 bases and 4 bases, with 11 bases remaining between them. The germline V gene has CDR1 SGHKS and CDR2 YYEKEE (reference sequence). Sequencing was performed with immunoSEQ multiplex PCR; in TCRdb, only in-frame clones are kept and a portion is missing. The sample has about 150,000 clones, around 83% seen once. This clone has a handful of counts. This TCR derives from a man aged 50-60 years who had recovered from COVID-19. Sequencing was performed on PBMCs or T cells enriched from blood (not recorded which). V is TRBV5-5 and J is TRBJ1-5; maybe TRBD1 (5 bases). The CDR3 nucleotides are TGTGCCAGCAGCTTGGGGCAGGGAGGAAATCAGCCCCAGCATTTT. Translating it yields CASSLGQGGNQPQHF. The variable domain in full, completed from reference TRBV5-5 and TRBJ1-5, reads DAGVTQSPTHLIKTRGQQVTLRCSPISGHKSVSWYQQVLGQGPQFIFQYYEKEERGRGNFPDRFSARQFPNYSSELNVNALLLGDSALYLCASSLGQGGNQPQHFGDGTRLSIL.